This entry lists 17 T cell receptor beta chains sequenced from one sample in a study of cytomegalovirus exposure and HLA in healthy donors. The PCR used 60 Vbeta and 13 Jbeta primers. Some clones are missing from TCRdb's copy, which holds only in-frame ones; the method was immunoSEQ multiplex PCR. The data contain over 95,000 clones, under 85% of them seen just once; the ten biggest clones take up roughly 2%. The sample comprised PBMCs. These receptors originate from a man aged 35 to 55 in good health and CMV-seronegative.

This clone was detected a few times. CDR3 in amino acids: CASSYSSGYSYEQYF. DNA of the CDR3: TGTGCCAGCAGTTACTCTAGCGGTTACTCCTACGAGCAGTACTTC. This chain uses TRBV6-6 with TRBJ2-7; D might be TRBD2 (6 bases). The germline V gene encodes CDR1 MNHNY and CDR2 SVGAGI (reference sequence). Trimming left V 0 bases short and J 0 bases short, with 9 bases between. The CDR3 contains 15 residues.

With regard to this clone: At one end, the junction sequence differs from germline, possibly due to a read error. The CDR3 region has the DNA TGTGCCAGCACTTTAGGGGGGATCATGAACACTGAAGCTTTCTTT. Translating it yields CASTLGGIMNTEAFF. The chain employs TRBV28 and TRBJ1-1; TRBD1 might be the D (6 bases). The germline V gene has CDR1 MDHEN and CDR2 SYDVKM. This CDR3 is built from 15 residues.

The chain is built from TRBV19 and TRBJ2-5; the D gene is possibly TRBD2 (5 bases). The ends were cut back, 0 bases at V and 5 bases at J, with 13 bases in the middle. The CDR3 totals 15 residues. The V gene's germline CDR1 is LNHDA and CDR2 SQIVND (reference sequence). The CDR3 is CASSIDYRGKETQYF. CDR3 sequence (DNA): TGTGCCAGTAGTATAGATTACAGAGGGAAGGAGACCCAGTACTTC.

The CDR3 DNA reads as TGTGCCAGCAGCTTCGGGGCGGGAGGGCCCGAGAGGAGTACGACCCAGTACTTC. Translated: CASSFGAGGPERSTTQYF. The chain employs TRBV5-5 and TRBJ2-5, with 9 bases aligning to TRBD2. Germline V gene data show CDR1 as SGHKS and CDR2 as YYEKEE (reference sequence). The V segment lost 2 bases and the J segment 7 bases; nucleotides outside the gene matches: 18. CDR3 length: 18 amino acids.

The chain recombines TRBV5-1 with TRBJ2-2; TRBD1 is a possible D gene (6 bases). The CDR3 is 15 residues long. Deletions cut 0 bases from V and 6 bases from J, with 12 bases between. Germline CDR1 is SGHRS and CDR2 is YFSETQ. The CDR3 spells CASSLAQGRPGELFF. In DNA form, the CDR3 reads TGCGCCAGCAGCTTGGCACAGGGCCGGCCCGGGGAGCTGTTTTTT.

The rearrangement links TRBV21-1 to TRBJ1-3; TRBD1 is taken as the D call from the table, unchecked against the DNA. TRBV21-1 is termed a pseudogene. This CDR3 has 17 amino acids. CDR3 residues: CASSKVPDRDSGNTIYF. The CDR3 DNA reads TGTGCCAGCAGCAAAGTTCCAGACAGAGACTCTGGAAACACCATATATTTT.

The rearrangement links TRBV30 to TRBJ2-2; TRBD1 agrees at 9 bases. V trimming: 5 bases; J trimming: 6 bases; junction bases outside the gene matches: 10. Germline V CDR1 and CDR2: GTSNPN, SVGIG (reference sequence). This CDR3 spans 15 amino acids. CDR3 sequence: CAWYTGGSVAGELFF. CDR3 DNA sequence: TGTGCCTGGTATACAGGGGGCTCGGTCGCCGGGGAGCTGTTTTTT.

For the CDR3, the DNA is TGTGCCAGCCGACAGGGCTCCAACTATGGCTACACCTTC. Protein product: CASRQGSNYGYTF. The chain uses TRBV19 and TRBJ1-2, with 7 bases fitting TRBD1. The CDR3 has 13 amino acids. Germline V gives CDR1 LNHDA, CDR2 SQIVND (reference sequence). With 9 bases clipped from V and 2 bases from J, the junction kept 6 bases outside the gene matches.

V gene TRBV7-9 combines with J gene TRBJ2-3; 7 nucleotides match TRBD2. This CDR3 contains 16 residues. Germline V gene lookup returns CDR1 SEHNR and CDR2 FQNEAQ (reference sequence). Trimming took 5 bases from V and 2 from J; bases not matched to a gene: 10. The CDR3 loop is CASSHGGVAITDTQYF. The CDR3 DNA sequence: TGTGCCAGCAGCCATGGGGGGGTAGCGATCACAGATACGCAGTATTTT.

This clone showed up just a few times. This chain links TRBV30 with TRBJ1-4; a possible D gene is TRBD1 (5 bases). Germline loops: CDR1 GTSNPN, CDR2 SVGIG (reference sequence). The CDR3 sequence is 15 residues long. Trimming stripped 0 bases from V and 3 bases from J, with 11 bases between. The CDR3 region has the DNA TGTGCCTGGAGTGTGACAGTTATGGCTAATGAAAAACTGTTTTTT. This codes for CAWSVTVMANEKLFF.

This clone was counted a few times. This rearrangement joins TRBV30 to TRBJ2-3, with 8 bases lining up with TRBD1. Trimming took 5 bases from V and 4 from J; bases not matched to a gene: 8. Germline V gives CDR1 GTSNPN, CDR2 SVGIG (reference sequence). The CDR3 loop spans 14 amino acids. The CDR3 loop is CAWGQGPLADTQYF. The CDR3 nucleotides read TGTGCCTGGGGACAGGGTCCACTTGCAGATACGCAGTATTTT.

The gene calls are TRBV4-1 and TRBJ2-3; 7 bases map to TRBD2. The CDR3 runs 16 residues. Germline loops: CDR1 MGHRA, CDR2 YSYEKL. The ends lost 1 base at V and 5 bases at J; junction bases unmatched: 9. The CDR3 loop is CASSQGAPGGEDTQYF. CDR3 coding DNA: TGCGCCAGCAGCCAAGGGGCCCCGGGAGGAGAAGATACGCAGTATTTT.

The CDR3: CASSPPGQGGGYTF. In nucleotides, the CDR3 is TGTGCCAGCAGTCCCCCGGGACAGGGTGGTGGCTACACCTTC. The genes are TRBV6-6 and TRBJ1-2; TRBD1 agrees at 9 bases. Germline-derived CDR1 and CDR2 are MNHNY and SVGAGI (reference sequence). After removal of 5 bases from V and 7 bases from J, the junction contained 8 bases not matched to a gene. The CDR3 is made up of 14 amino acids.

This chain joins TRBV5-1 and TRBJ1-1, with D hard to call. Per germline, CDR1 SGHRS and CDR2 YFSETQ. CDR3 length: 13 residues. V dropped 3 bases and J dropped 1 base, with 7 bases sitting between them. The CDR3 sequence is CASSYRQNTEAFF. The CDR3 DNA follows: TGCGCCAGCAGCTACAGACAGAACACTGAAGCTTTCTTT.

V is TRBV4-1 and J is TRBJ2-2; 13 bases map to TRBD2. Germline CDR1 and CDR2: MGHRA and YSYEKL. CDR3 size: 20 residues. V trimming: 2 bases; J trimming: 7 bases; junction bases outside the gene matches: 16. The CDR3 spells CASSQLLAGGPQNRVGELFF. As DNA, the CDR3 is TGCGCCAGCAGCCAACTACTAGCGGGAGGGCCACAAAATAGAGTCGGGGAGCTGTTTTTT.

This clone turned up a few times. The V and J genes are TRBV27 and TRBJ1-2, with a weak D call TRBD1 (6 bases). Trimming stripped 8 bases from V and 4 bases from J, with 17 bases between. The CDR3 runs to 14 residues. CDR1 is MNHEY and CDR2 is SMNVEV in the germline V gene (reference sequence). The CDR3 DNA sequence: TGTGCCAGCGGAATCGGACAGTCGTTCTATGGCTACACCTTC. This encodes CASGIGQSFYGYTF.

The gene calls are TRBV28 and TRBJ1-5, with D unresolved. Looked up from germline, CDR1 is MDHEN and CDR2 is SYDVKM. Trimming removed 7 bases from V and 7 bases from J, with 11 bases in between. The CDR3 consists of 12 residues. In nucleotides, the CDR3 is TGTGCCAGCAAAGAGGGAGACCAGCCCCAGCATTTT. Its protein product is CASKEGDQPQHF.